This T cell receptor (beta chain) derives from a study of blood T cell repertoires in COVID-19 (dated by TCRdb to 2019 to 2021). For context, the study as a whole: Samples from collaborators originated in the United States, Italy and Spain and spanned both the acute and convalescent phases of COVID-19. The prospective study material was composed of cDNA or gDNA derived from T cells, B-cell-depleted T cells, or PBMCs. The dataset comprised deeply sampled blood TCRbeta repertoires from subjects exposed to, actively infected with, or recovered from COVID-19. The repertoires were released in a freely available public database meant as a resource for research on the immune response to SARS-CoV-2. The samples were drawn from the first 160 participants of the ongoing ImmuneRACE study and from 1,254 subjects provided by 6 global collaborators. The sample metadata nearly always contained a de-identified subject ID, COVID-19 status, age in years and sex. Where HLA class I and class II types were available, the types were taken from metadata supplied by the sample provider, not from assay-based typing. Summary of the overall study and its limitations: The amount of clinical and demographic metadata varied by source and participant and was provided uncurated.

Collaborating institutions collected whole blood in K2EDTA tubes following their own protocols. For TCRbeta analysis, collaborators shipped samples in one of three forms: frozen whole blood, isolated PBMCs, or DNA extracted from either of those sample types. TCRbeta CDR3 regions were amplified from genomic DNA by means of the immunoSEQ Assay, a bias-controlled multiplex PCR. Regarding the original processing steps: Nucleated cell counts per sample were estimated from amplification of reference gene primers within the assay. Sequence reads were collapsed and filtered to measure the absolute abundance of every unique TCRbeta CDR3 rearrangement. For each sample, productive Simpson clonality was calculated as the square root of Simpson's diversity index over productive rearrangements. The table was pulled from immuneACCESS by TCRdb, which kept in-frame rearrangements only. Such tables lose some clones; where checked, under half of the loss comes from unresolved V genes, and the rest has no known cause. V and J calls plus clone size are reproduced from that table; the DNA served to infer D and trimming. The sample table holds roughly 190,000 clones, of which roughly 86% were seen once. The top ten constitute more than 3% of the sample.

As regards this clone: Its target antigen remains unknown. No base quality information exists; no much larger clone differs at one position.

V is clipped by 6 bases and J by 8 bases, and the sequence between their germline boundaries is 14 bases long. From the cysteine through the phenylalanine, the CDR3 covers 13 amino acids. Just CDR3 DNA is preserved here, 39 bases in frame from base 1. According to the germline V gene, CDR1 reads KGHSH and CDR2 reads LQKENI. The clonotype comes from a man between 65 and 79 years old with acute or convalescent COVID-19. The sample was peripheral blood. The sequence is built from TRBV18 and TRBJ1-3; the D gene is perhaps TRBD1, on 5 matching bases. In nucleotide form, the sequence is TGTGCCAGCTCTCTGACAGAAGGAGACACCATATATTTT. The resulting protein is CASSLTEGDTIYF.